There are many counts of the clone carrying this T cell receptor (beta chain). Trimming stripped 4 bases from V and 0 bases from J, with 5 bases between. The CDR3 totals 13 residues. The data are from a study of regulatory T cells in long-lasting Graves disease. Time point: newly diagnosed GD, antithyroid drugs for less than 3 months. From RNA extracted from PBMCs, the TCR library was made. Investigators prepared the TCR beta libraries by applying iRepertoire HTBI primers and Arm-PCR of CDR3 regions. TCRdb re-derived calls from the multiplex PCR reads in MiXCR, one entry per CDR3 protein. This table has approximately 350,000 distinct CDR3 sequences, 16% appearing once. This sample also belongs to another study, concerning T cells in Graves' hyperthyroidism and ophthalmopathy.

The origin of this receptor is a man between 40 and 49 years old with Graves disease. V and J are TRBV12-3 or TRBV12-4 and TRBJ2-3; D is ambiguous. Specimen: peripheral blood mononuclear cells (PBMCs), collected at new diagnosis, from a patient treated with antithyroid drugs. The CDR3 loop reads CASSWGSTDTQYF. The CDR3 bases are TGTGCCAGCAGTTGGGGAAGCACAGATACGCAGTATTTT.